Described below is a single T cell receptor beta chain sequence and its context. The antigen is unknown. This entry comes from a study of cytomegalovirus exposure and HLA in healthy donors. General study points: TCR beta V- and J-gene trimming, according to a later analysis, was linked to a missense DCLRE1C variant.

The study ran its PCR with 60 Vbeta and 13 Jbeta primers. Measured with immunoSEQ multiplex PCR; TCRdb has only the in-frame clones, and not every one. The top ten hold about 0.092% of the sample, which has some 200,000 clones, 70% to 85% seen once. Unmatched junction bases numbered 10, after V lost 1 base and J lost 9 bases. CDR3 size: 15 residues. The V gene's germline CDR1 is LGHNA and CDR2 YNFKEQ. Sequencing was performed on PBMCs. The chain joins TRBV4-2 to TRBJ1-2; 8 nucleotides line up with TRBD1. The TCR comes from a boy between 2 and 15 years old in good health and CMV-seronegative. The CDR3 region has the DNA TGTGCCAGCAGCCAAGTGGACAGGGATACGTTAAGCTACACCTTC. Translation gives CASSQVDRDTLSYTF.